These 12 T cell receptor beta chains were sequenced from one sample in a study of blood T cells in healthy people across ages. Through a sample-barcoded 5' primer and a J-beta primer mix, a second PCR was run for about 7 to 12 cycles. TCRdb reprocessed the 5' RACE reads with MiXCR, giving one entry per CDR3 protein. The repertoire holds approximately 670,000 distinct CDR3 sequences, 40% to 45% seen once, with about 32% in the top ten. The material sequenced was blood. These receptors were obtained from a man of 80 years or more in good health.

This clonotype was seen a few times. This chain joins TRBV28 and TRBJ1-2, with TRBD1 as a possible D gene (6 bases). Germline V gene data show CDR1 as MDHEN and CDR2 as SYDVKM. V shed 7 bases and J shed 7 bases, with 13 bases lying between them. This CDR3 has 12 residues. The DNA of the CDR3 is TGTGCCAGCACCCTAGGGGGTCTTGGCTACACCTTC. Its protein is CASTLGGLGYTF.

The V call is TRBV20-1, the J call TRBJ2-7; D possibly matches TRBD1 or TRBD2 (6 bases each). The J call is doubtful: the DNA matches TRBJ2-5 better. Germline V CDR1 and CDR2: DFQATT, SNEGSKA (reference sequence). This CDR3 has 13 residues. CDR3 sequence: CSARGGAGETQYF. The CDR3 DNA follows: TGCAGTGCTAGAGGGGGGGCGGGAGAGACCCAGTACTTC.

The chain recombines TRBV5-5 with TRBJ2-1, with D possibly matching TRBD1 (6 bases). The CDR3 loop spans 15 amino acids. The germline V gene has CDR1 SGHKS and CDR2 YYEKEE (reference sequence). Trimming took off 4 bases at V and 2 bases at J, with 13 bases between the two ends. CDR3: CASSRTDSPYNEQFF. CDR3 nucleotide sequence: TGTGCCAGCAGCCGTACGGACAGCCCCTACAATGAGCAGTTCTTC.

Many counts were recorded for this clonotype. This chain uses TRBV6-2 or TRBV6-3 with TRBJ2-1, with D possibly TRBD2 on 6 matching bases. Germline CDR1 MNHEY, CDR2 SVGEGT. Trimming removed 7 bases from V and 7 bases from J, with 14 bases in between. This CDR3 is 13 amino acids long. The DNA of the CDR3 is TGTGCCAGCATCTTCGGGGCGGGAAATGAGCAGTTCTTC. Translated: CASIFGAGNEQFF.

This clonotype was recorded a few times. The chain has TRBV6-5 and TRBJ1-4; TRBD1 agrees at 9 bases. Germline trimming cut 5 bases from V and 0 bases from J; bases unmatched to any gene: 4. CDR3 length equals 16 residues. Germline values: CDR1 MNHEY, CDR2 SVGAGI. CDR3 sequence: CASSPGQGPTNEKLFF. The CDR3 DNA is TGTGCCAGCAGTCCTGGACAGGGGCCAACTAATGAAAAACTGTTTTTT.

This clonotype was counted many times. This chain connects TRBV7-2 to TRBJ2-6; D remains unclear. The length of the CDR3 is 15 residues. Trimming stripped 5 bases from V and 3 bases from J, with 11 bases between. The germline V gene encodes CDR1 SGHTA and CDR2 FQGNSA. CDR3 sequence: CASSQALSGANVLTF. The CDR3 DNA is TGTGCCAGCAGCCAGGCCCTTAGTGGGGCCAACGTCCTGACTTTC.

CDR3 nucleotide sequence: TGCAGTGTTCCTGGGCAGACCCAAGAGACCCAGTACTTC. As protein: CSVPGQTQETQYF. This chain links TRBV20-1 with TRBJ2-5; D gene unclear. From germline, CDR1 is DFQATT and CDR2 SNEGSKA (reference sequence). Trimming stripped 7 bases from V and 1 base from J, with 13 bases between. This CDR3 spans 13 amino acids.

The sample holds a few counts of this clonotype. V gene TRBV20-1 combines with J gene TRBJ1-2; the match to TRBD1 covers 9 bases. Germline V CDR1 and CDR2: DFQATT, SNEGSKA (reference sequence). With 5 bases clipped from V and 5 bases from J, the junction kept 9 bases outside the gene matches. The CDR3 sequence is 14 residues long. As DNA, the CDR3 is TGCAGTGCTCCCAAGGACAGGGGCAAGTATGGCTACACCTTC. Translation gives CSAPKDRGKYGYTF.

The chain joins TRBV20-1 to TRBJ2-7; D assignment may be TRBD1 or TRBD2 (6 bases each). Germline CDR1 and CDR2: DFQATT and SNEGSKA (reference sequence). V lost 3 bases to trimming and J lost 7 bases, with 16 bases between them. There are 13 residues in the CDR3. CDR3 loop: CSASIGGPGEQYF. The DNA for the CDR3 is TGCAGTGCTAGTATCGGGGGCCCGGGGGAGCAGTACTTC.

This clonotype was seen ten or more times. J is TRBJ1-1 and V is TRBV7-2; TRBD1 is a possible D gene (5 bases). Germline lookup yields CDR1 SGHTA and CDR2 FQGNSA. V gave up 2 bases and J gave up 2 bases, with 9 bases separating them. This CDR3 is built from 14 residues. CDR3 in DNA: TGTGCCAGCAGCTTAAGGGGTCCCAACACTGAAGCTTTCTTT. This translates into CASSLRGPNTEAFF.

V usage is TRBV20-1 and J usage is TRBJ2-4; D ambiguous. The end of the DNA fits TRBJ2-7 better, so the J call may be wrong. The germline gives CDR1 DFQATT, CDR2 SNEGSKA (reference sequence). CDR3 size: 13 residues. The CDR3 nucleotides are TGCAGTGCCCCGAAACGGCAGGTCGACGAGCAGTACTTC. Its protein is CSAPKRQVDEQYF.

V and J are TRBV29-1 and TRBJ2-3; 10 nucleotides align to TRBD1. Trimming at V came to 6 bases and at J to 5 bases, leaving 8 bases not matched to a gene. CDR1 SQVTM and CDR2 ANQGSEA come from the germline V gene. The CDR3 is 14 amino acids. The CDR3 coding sequence is TGCAGCGTAGACCGAGGGACAGGGGAAGATACGCAGTATTTT. It specifies CSVDRGTGEDTQYF.